Below are 4 T cell receptor beta chains sequenced from a single sample in a study of low-dose radiotherapy and immunotherapy resistance in tumors. Primers targeting TRAV and TRBV primed first-strand cDNA, covering alpha and beta chains. TCR amplification used 15 to 20 PCR cycles, a constant-region primer and a V-primer adapter. From the reads, TCRdb called clonotypes with MiXCR, one entry per CDR3 protein. The data contain about 10,000 distinct CDR3 sequences, 42% of them seen just once; the ten biggest clones take up roughly 6.2%. Source of these receptors: a human donor with advanced metastatic prostate, ovarian, gallbladder or colorectal cancer (not recorded which). This table probably holds off-target reads from a library built for another chain.

This clonotype was recorded a few times. CDR3 in amino acids: CASRPGQGIQYF. Here the CDR3 DNA reads TGTGCCAGCAGACCGGGACAGGGTATTCAGTACTTC. The rearrangement links TRBV6-1 to TRBJ2-7, with TRBD1 matching over 9 bases. Looked up from germline, CDR1 is MNHNS and CDR2 is SASEGT. CDR3 size: 12 residues. The V gene end was trimmed by 6 bases and the J gene end by 10 bases; junction bases not matched to a gene: 7.

This clonotype occurred a few times. This chain joins TRBV27 and TRBJ2-3; D is possibly TRBD1 (6 bases). CDR1 MNHEY and CDR2 SMNVEV come from the germline V gene (reference sequence). V was pared by 4 bases and J by 2 bases, with 10 bases between. The CDR3 totals 14 residues. CDR3 sequence (DNA): TGTGCCAGCAGTTACAGGGCTTACACAGATACGCAGTATTTT. Residues: CASSYRAYTDTQYF.

In this sample, this clonotype turned up a few times. V is TRBV7-2 and J is TRBJ2-2; 9 bases are a match to TRBD1. This CDR3 spans 14 amino acids. Germline V gene lookup returns CDR1 SGHTA and CDR2 FQGNSA. The V segment lost 5 bases and the J segment 7 bases; nucleotides outside the gene matches: 5. CDR3 sequence: CASSQGTGSGELFF. The CDR3 DNA sequence: TGTGCCAGCAGCCAAGGGACAGGGAGCGGGGAGCTGTTTTTT.

The V gene is TRBV10-2, the J gene TRBJ2-3; 7 nucleotides align to TRBD1. V lost 4 bases, J lost 4 bases, and 8 bases stayed unmatched. Germline V gene sequence: CDR1 WSHSY, CDR2 SAAADI. The CDR3 contains 15 residues. The CDR3 is CASSVTGLEADTQYF. CDR3 nucleotide sequence: TGCGCCAGCAGTGTGACAGGGCTTGAGGCAGATACGCAGTATTTT.